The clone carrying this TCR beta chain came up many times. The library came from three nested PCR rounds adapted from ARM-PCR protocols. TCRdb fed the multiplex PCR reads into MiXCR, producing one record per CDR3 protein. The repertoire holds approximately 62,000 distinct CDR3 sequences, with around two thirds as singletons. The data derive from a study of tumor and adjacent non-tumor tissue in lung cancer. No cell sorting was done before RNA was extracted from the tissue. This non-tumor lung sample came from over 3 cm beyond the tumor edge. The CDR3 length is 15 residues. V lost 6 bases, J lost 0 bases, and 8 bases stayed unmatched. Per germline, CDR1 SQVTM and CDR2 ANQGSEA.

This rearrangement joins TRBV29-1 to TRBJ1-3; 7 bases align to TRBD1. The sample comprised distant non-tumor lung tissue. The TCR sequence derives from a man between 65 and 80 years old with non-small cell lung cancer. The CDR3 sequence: CSVGDSTRSGNTIYF. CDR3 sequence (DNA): TGCAGCGTAGGGGACAGTACCCGCTCTGGAAACACCATATATTTT.